This T cell receptor beta chain was sequenced in a study of cytomegalovirus exposure and HLA in healthy donors. V gave up 0 bases and J gave up 2 bases, with 7 bases separating them. Looked up from germline, CDR1 is SGHNT and CDR2 is YYREEE (reference sequence). This CDR3 region has 14 residues. Healthy bone marrow donors made up the donor group. The PCR employed 60 Vbeta primers together with 13 Jbeta primers. Profiling relied on immunoSEQ multiplex PCR, and the TCRdb table lists in-frame clones only, not all of them. The sample records 85,000 to 100,000 clones, approximately 84% being singletons. Whole-study findings and limits: There were over 150 TCR beta chains listed as cytomegalovirus-associated.

Points on this clone: The antigen is not known.

The gene calls are TRBV5-4 and TRBJ2-3; no definite D call. This receptor was taken from a girl aged 2-10 years in good health and CMV-seropositive. The specimen was PBMCs. The CDR3 sequence is CASSLGYATDTQYF. DNA of the CDR3: TGTGCCAGCAGCTTGGGCTATGCCACAGATACGCAGTATTTT.